This T cell receptor (beta chain) was captured in a study of blood T cell repertoires in COVID-19. Looking at the study overall: The origin of the acute and convalescent COVID-19 samples was the United States, Italy and Spain. T cells, B-cell-depleted T cells, or PBMCs provided the cDNA or gDNA that served as material.

This CDR3 spans 14 amino acids. Looked up from germline, CDR1 is LGHDT and CDR2 is YNNKEL (reference sequence). The V end was cut by 4 bases, the J end by 5 bases, with 14 bases between. Clinical histories supplied by participants themselves formed the basis of cohort assignment. Donors in Cohort 3 counted as recovered after two negative PCRs, clearance, or symptom resolution. The method was immunoSEQ multiplex PCR; TCRdb's version includes in-frame clones alone and lacks a portion of them. Of about 200,000 clones listed, approximately 80% are singletons. The chain combines TRBV3-1 (or the pseudogene TRBV3-2) with TRBJ2-5, with D possibly matching TRBD1 (6 bases). Sequencing was carried out using PBMCs or T cells enriched from blood (not recorded which). The TCR comes from a middle-aged man who had recovered from COVID-19. CDR3 protein: CASSLQGRRETQYF. CDR3 DNA: TGTGCCAGCAGCCTTCAGGGGCGCAGGGAGACCCAGTACTTC.